This entry features one TCR beta chain sequence. Seattle-derived patients entered the study during active infection and were followed longitudinally. This specimen belongs to a study of blood T cell repertoires in COVID-19. Across the study: Some COVID-19 samples were acute and others convalescent; all came from the United States, Italy and Spain. T cells, B-cell-depleted T cells, or PBMCs supplied cDNA or gDNA.

Method: immunoSEQ multiplex PCR; TCRdb's copy keeps in-frame clones and lacks some. This table holds about 160,000 clones, 85% found once. J was trimmed by 3 bases and V by 0 bases; bases with no gene match: 4. The V gene's germline CDR1 is SGHTA and CDR2 FQGNSA. This CDR3 region has 15 residues. The sequenced sample consisted of peripheral blood. This clonotype originated in a woman aged 45-60 years with COVID-19, enrolled during active disease. The chain recombines TRBV7-2 with TRBJ1-2; 7 bases fit TRBD1. The CDR3: CASSLAQQGYYGYTF. The CDR3 coding sequence is TGTGCCAGCAGCTTAGCCCAACAGGGGTACTATGGCTACACCTTC. The whole variable domain, remainder taken from reference TRBV7-2 and TRBJ1-2, is GAGVSQSPSNKVTEKGKDVELRCDPISGHTALYWYRQSLGQGLEFLIYFQGNSAPDKSGLPSDRFSAERTGGSVSTLTIQRTQQEDSAVYLCASSLAQQGYYGYTFGSGTRLTVV.